Presented here are 22 T cell receptor beta chains from one specimen sequenced in a study of spatial heterogeneity in lung cancer. TCRdb re-called the 5' RACE reads with MiXCR, one entry per CDR3 protein. The data show approximately 56,000 distinct CDR3 sequences, 7.4% seen once. Time point indicated: blood at routine non-recurrence follow-up after resection. Tumor, nontumor lung or frozen PBMC supplied whole RNA that was sequenced unsorted. Sequences were derived from PBMCs, sampled at follow-up. The receptor source for this set is a female donor with early-stage non-small cell lung cancer.

The chain recombines TRBV6-6 with TRBJ2-2, with D hard to call. V shed 8 bases and J shed 4 bases, with 8 bases lying between them. CDR3 size: 12 residues. In germline, CDR1 is MNHNY, CDR2 SVGAGI (reference sequence). CDR3 amino acids: CASSEPTGELFF. The CDR3 bases are TGTGCCAGCTCCGAACCCACCGGGGAGCTGTTTTTT.

In this sample, this clonotype turned up a few times. The chain links TRBV7-8 to TRBJ1-1; unclear D gene. CDR1 is SGHVS and CDR2 is FQNEAQ in the germline V gene. CDR3 length: 16 amino acids. Trimming removed 2 bases from V and 1 base from J, with 14 bases in between. CDR3 DNA: TGTGCCAGCAGCTTAAGGGCCCGGGGAAGGAACACTGAAGCTTTCTTT. As protein: CASSLRARGRNTEAFF.

This clonotype was seen more than once but under ten times. The chain joins TRBV6-5 to TRBJ2-7, with 8 bases fitting TRBD2. The CDR3 sequence is 17 residues long. V lost 6 bases to trimming and J lost 0 bases; unmatched junction nucleotides: 13. Germline V gene lookup returns CDR1 MNHEY and CDR2 SVGAGI. The CDR3 DNA is TGTGCCAGCAGGCGATCCTTTAGCGGGGCTAGCTCCTACGAGCAGTACTTC. It specifies CASRRSFSGASSYEQYF.

This clonotype was seen repeatedly, ten times or more. The rearrangement links TRBV4-3 to TRBJ2-1; D unclear. Germline lookup yields CDR1 LGHNA and CDR2 YSLEER. The CDR3 is made up of 13 amino acids. Trimming pared 4 bases from V and 9 bases from J, leaving 13 bases between. The CDR3: CASSRIVGSEQFF. CDR3 in DNA: TGCGCCAGCAGCCGAATAGTTGGTAGTGAGCAGTTCTTC.

The chain couples TRBV29-1 to TRBJ1-2; D is uncertain. V shed 3 bases and J shed 0 bases, with 5 bases lying between them. Germline V lookup: CDR1 SQVTM, CDR2 ANQGSEA. The CDR3 totals 12 residues. This chain's CDR3 is CSVDRANYGYTF. The CDR3 region has the DNA TGCAGCGTTGACCGGGCTAACTATGGCTACACCTTC.

This clonotype has only a few counts. The V call is TRBV7-9, the J call TRBJ1-6; 9 positions match TRBD1. V trimming: 5 bases; J trimming: 8 bases; junction bases outside the gene matches: 7. Germline V gives CDR1 SEHNR, CDR2 FQNEAQ (reference sequence). There are 15 residues in the CDR3. CDR3: CASSEGQGKHSPLHF. CDR3 coding DNA: TGTGCCAGCAGCGAGGGACAGGGCAAGCATTCACCCCTCCACTTT.

This clonotype was observed a few times. The chain is built from TRBV7-3 and TRBJ2-2; D remains unclear. The CDR3 contains 16 residues. With 2 bases removed from V and 0 bases from J, the gap between germline ends came to 10 bases. Germline loops: CDR1 SGHTA, CDR2 FQGTGA. This CDR3 is CASSLLGPTNTGELFF. In nucleotides, the CDR3 is TGTGCCAGCAGCTTACTGGGTCCGACGAACACCGGGGAGCTGTTTTTT.

The CDR3 region has the DNA TGCGCCAGCAGTGAGTCGAGCTTGACGGACGGCTACACCTTC. Its translation: CASSESSLTDGYTF. The rearrangement joins TRBV10-2 to TRBJ1-2; no definite D call. CDR1 and CDR2 (germline): WSHSY, SAAADI. Trimming stripped 0 bases from V and 8 bases from J, with 13 bases between. The CDR3 spans 14 residues.

This clonotype was found a few times. CDR3 coding DNA: TGCAGTGCTAGAAGAACAGCGAACACTGAAGCTTTCTTT. Its translation: CSARRTANTEAFF. This rearrangement joins TRBV20-1 to TRBJ1-1, with unresolved D. The V and J ends lost 2 bases and 1 base respectively, with 8 bases between them. This CDR3 has 13 residues. Germline loops: CDR1 DFQATT, CDR2 SNEGSKA (reference sequence).

This sequence joins TRBV7-2 and TRBJ1-2; no reliable D call. The CDR3 is made up of 12 amino acids. V was trimmed by 5 bases and J by 8 bases, leaving 12 bases between them. The germline V gene has CDR1 SGHTA and CDR2 FQGNSA. The CDR3 nucleotides read TGTGCCAGCAGCCTCTATTTAGACGGCTACACCTTC. Encoded protein: CASSLYLDGYTF.

The chain joins TRBV19 to TRBJ2-5; a possible D gene is TRBD1 (6 bases). The CDR3 spans 16 residues. V shed 3 bases and J shed 2 bases, with 16 bases lying between them. Germline CDR1 and CDR2: LNHDA and SQIVND (reference sequence). The CDR3 is CASSIHETGRQETQYF. Written as DNA, the CDR3 is TGTGCCAGTAGTATCCACGAGACAGGCCGACAAGAGACCCAGTACTTC.

J is TRBJ2-2 and V is TRBV5-1; 7 bases are shared with TRBD1. V lost 2 bases and J lost 4; bases outside the gene matches: 2. CDR1 SGHRS and CDR2 YFSETQ come from the germline V gene. This CDR3 comprises 14 residues. The CDR3 bases are TGCGCCAGCAGCTTCGGACAGGTCACCGGGGAGCTGTTTTTT. Amino acid sequence: CASSFGQVTGELFF.

The rearrangement links TRBV7-2 to TRBJ1-2, with D tentatively TRBD1 (6 bases). V lost 5 bases, J lost 7 bases, and 14 bases lay in between. CDR1 is SGHTA, CDR2 FQGNSA, per germline. The CDR3 extends over 13 amino acids. The CDR3 is CASSPGGLVGYTF. Here the CDR3 DNA reads TGTGCCAGCAGCCCCGGGGGCTTAGTTGGCTACACCTTC.

This clonotype was detected only a few times. The V and J genes are TRBV3-1 and TRBJ2-3, with 9 nucleotides matching TRBD2. Unmatched junction bases numbered 7, after V lost 4 bases and J lost 2 bases. The CDR3 spans 16 residues. Germline CDR1 LGHDT, CDR2 YNNKEL (reference sequence). CDR3: CASSPYERGVTDTQYF. Written as DNA, the CDR3 is TGTGCCAGCAGCCCATACGAGCGGGGGGTCACAGATACGCAGTATTTT.

This clonotype came up many times. The chain employs TRBV27 and TRBJ1-6; TRBD1 matches at 7 bases. The CDR3 has 15 amino acids. V lost 5 bases and J lost 8; bases outside the gene matches: 9. CDR1 and CDR2 (germline): MNHEY, SMNVEV (reference sequence). CDR3 amino acids: CASSPTGERYSPLHF. In DNA, the CDR3 is TGTGCCAGCAGTCCTACAGGGGAAAGATATTCACCCCTCCACTTT.

This clonotype has a count of ten or more. This chain uses TRBV15 with TRBJ1-2; D unclear. Germline CDR1 and CDR2: LNHNV and YYDKDF (reference sequence). Trimming pared 3 bases from V and 7 bases from J, leaving 6 bases between. The length of the CDR3 is 11 residues. CDR3 amino acids: CATSSPFGYTF. The CDR3 DNA reads as TGTGCCACCAGCAGCCCTTTTGGCTACACCTTC.

V and J are TRBV6-1 and TRBJ2-1; 9 nucleotides agree with TRBD1. The CDR3 extends over 13 amino acids. V shed 7 bases and J 6 bases; nucleotides not matched to a gene: 4. Germline V lookup: CDR1 MNHNS, CDR2 SASEGT. Here the CDR3 DNA reads TGTGCCAGCACCCTGGACAGGGGCAATGAGCAGTTCTTC. Protein sequence: CASTLDRGNEQFF.

This clonotype was counted at least ten times. This sequence joins TRBV24-1 and TRBJ2-2; 13 bases fit TRBD2. Germline-derived CDR1 and CDR2 are KGHDR and SFDVKD. V lost 3 bases to trimming and J lost 6 bases; unmatched junction nucleotides: 3. This CDR3 comprises 16 residues. In nucleotides, the CDR3 is TGTGCCACCAGTGATCCACTAGCGGGGGGGCCCGGGGAGCTGTTTTTT. Amino acid sequence: CATSDPLAGGPGELFF.

The chain couples TRBV7-8 to TRBJ1-5, with a tentative D call TRBD1 (6 bases). Germline V gene lookup returns CDR1 SGHVS and CDR2 FQNEAQ. With 5 bases removed from V and 2 bases from J, the gap between germline ends came to 10 bases. The CDR3 is 14 amino acids. CDR3 DNA sequence: TGTGCCAGCAGCCTCCGGGGGCGCAATCAGCCCCAGCATTTT. Protein sequence: CASSLRGRNQPQHF.

Ten or more counts support this clonotype. The chain is built from TRBV5-1 and TRBJ1-4, with a tentative D call TRBD1 (6 bases). The CDR3 is 14 amino acids. Germline V CDR1 and CDR2: SGHRS, YFSETQ. Trimming left V 0 bases short and J 8 bases short, with 11 bases between. CDR3 sequence (DNA): TGCGCCAGCAGCTTGGCCCCGGGGGCCGAAAAACTGTTTTTT. It codes for CASSLAPGAEKLFF.

This clonotype was detected a few times. The V gene is TRBV5-1, the J gene TRBJ1-2; TRBD1 might be the D (5 bases). Germline V gene lookup returns CDR1 SGHRS and CDR2 YFSETQ. Between the trimmed V and J ends, which lost 4 bases and 4 bases, there was a span of 17 bases. This CDR3 spans 15 amino acids. In DNA, the CDR3 is TGCGCCAGCAGCAGCACGGACGGGACTTTCTATGGCTACACCTTC. It yields the protein CASSSTDGTFYGYTF.

This clonotype showed up many times. This chain links TRBV7-9 with TRBJ1-3; TRBD1 might be the D (6 bases). Trimming stripped 4 bases from V and 2 bases from J, with 15 bases between. The CDR3 is 16 amino acids. Germline V gives CDR1 SEHNR, CDR2 FQNEAQ (reference sequence). CDR3 sequence (DNA): TGTGCCAGCAGCTCGAACAGGGAAGCCCCTGGAAACACCATATATTTT. Translated, it gives CASSSNREAPGNTIYF.